These 9 T cell receptor beta chains were sequenced from one sample in a study of shared clonotypes between healthy human individuals. Here immunoSEQ multiplex PCR was the method, and the copy in TCRdb shows in-frame clones only, minus some. The data hold a few hundred thousand clones, with 60% to 80% observed a single time. The sample consisted of PBMCs. The receptors stem from a woman in her thirties or forties in good health. Some clones in this sample may be carry-over from other donors' samples.

V gene TRBV5-1 combines with J gene TRBJ2-2; 10 nucleotides line up with TRBD1. The CDR3 is 15 amino acids. V shed 3 bases and J 6 bases; nucleotides not matched to a gene: 5. Per germline, CDR1 SGHRS and CDR2 YFSETQ. CDR3 sequence reads: CASSSRDRGPGELFF. The CDR3 DNA reads as TGCGCCAGCAGCTCTAGGGACAGGGGCCCCGGGGAGCTGTTTTTT.

The rearrangement joins TRBV25-1 to TRBJ2-7, with D maybe TRBD1 (6 bases). The CDR3 is 15 residues long. Trimming cost V 2 bases and J 2 bases, with 13 bases left between them. Germline-derived CDR1 and CDR2 are MGHDK and SYGVNS. Here the CDR3 reads CASSEMLDRPYEQYF. CDR3 sequence (DNA): TGTGCCAGCAGTGAAATGCTGGACAGACCCTACGAGCAGTACTTC.

The CDR3 region has the DNA TGTGCCAGTACCATAGTGGACGGAATTCTCACCTTC. Its protein product is CASTIVDGILTF. The chain is built from TRBV19 and TRBJ1-2; D unresolved. The germline V gene has CDR1 LNHDA and CDR2 SQIVND (reference sequence). The CDR3 totals 12 residues. V was pared by 7 bases and J by 13 bases, with 19 bases between.

On this clone: A much larger clone is a single base away; this may be a read error. The chain employs TRBV28 and TRBJ1-2; possible D gene TRBD1, 6 bases. The V gene lost 6 bases and the J gene lost 4 bases, with 15 bases spanning the gap. CDR1 is MDHEN, CDR2 SYDVKM, per germline. This CDR3 contains 14 residues. CDR3 sequence (DNA): TGTGCCAGCAGGTTACGGGGGGCGCCCTATGGCTACACCTTC. This sequence encodes CASRLRGAPYGYTF.

V is TRBV5-6 and J is TRBJ2-7; D possibly matches TRBD1 or TRBD2 (7 bases each). Between the trimmed V and J ends, which lost 3 bases and 4 bases, there was a span of 20 bases. This CDR3 has 16 residues. CDR1 and CDR2 (germline): SGHDT, YYEEEE. As DNA, the CDR3 is TGTGCCAGCAGCTCCCTGGGGGGGGACAGCTTATACGAGCAGTACTTC. It codes for CASSSLGGDSLYEQYF.

This chain uses TRBV30 with TRBJ2-5; 7 bases map to TRBD2. Germline values: CDR1 GTSNPN, CDR2 SVGIG (reference sequence). CDR3 length: 14 residues. V lost 2 bases and J lost 5; bases outside the gene matches: 8. The CDR3 spells CAWSILASGETQYF. The CDR3 bases are TGTGCCTGGAGTATACTAGCGTCAGGGGAGACCCAGTACTTC.

The chain combines TRBV28 with TRBJ2-7; 7 nucleotides line up with TRBD1. The J call may be in error: the DNA end matches TRBJ2-1 better. The CDR3 spans 14 residues. Germline CDR1 is MDHEN and CDR2 is SYDVKM. The CDR3 loop is CASRQDRALGEQFF. The CDR3 nucleotides are TGTGCCAGCAGACAAGACAGGGCATTGGGTGAGCAGTTCTTC.

This rearrangement joins TRBV2 to TRBJ1-1; D remains unclear. The CDR3 spans 14 residues. From germline, CDR1 is SNHLY and CDR2 FYNNEI. Trimming pared 3 bases from V and 1 base from J, leaving 9 bases between. CDR3 residues: CASSDRAGNTEAFF. The CDR3 DNA is TGTGCCAGCAGTGATAGGGCAGGGAACACTGAAGCTTTCTTT.

The chain joins TRBV5-1 to TRBJ1-3; unclear D gene. V lost 0 bases, J lost 2 bases, and 9 bases lay in between. CDR1 is SGHRS and CDR2 is YFSETQ in the germline V gene. The CDR3 runs to 15 residues. CDR3 sequence reads: CASSLDGVAGNTIYF. As DNA, the CDR3 is TGCGCCAGCAGCTTGGACGGGGTGGCTGGAAACACCATATATTTT.